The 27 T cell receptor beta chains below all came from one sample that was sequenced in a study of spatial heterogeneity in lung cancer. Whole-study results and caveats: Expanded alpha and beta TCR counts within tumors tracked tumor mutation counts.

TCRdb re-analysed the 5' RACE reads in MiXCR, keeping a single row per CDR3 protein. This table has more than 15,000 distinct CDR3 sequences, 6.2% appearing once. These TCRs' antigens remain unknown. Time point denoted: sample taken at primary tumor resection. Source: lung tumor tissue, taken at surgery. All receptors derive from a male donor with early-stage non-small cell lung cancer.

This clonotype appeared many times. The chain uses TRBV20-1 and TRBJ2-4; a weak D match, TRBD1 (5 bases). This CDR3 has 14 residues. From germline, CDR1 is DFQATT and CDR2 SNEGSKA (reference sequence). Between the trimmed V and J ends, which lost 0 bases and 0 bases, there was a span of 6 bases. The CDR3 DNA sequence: TGCAGTGCTAGAGAGGGGCAAGCCAAAAACATTCAGTACTTC. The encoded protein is CSAREGQAKNIQYF.

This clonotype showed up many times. The CDR3 sequence is CASSVGAGPSGNTIYF. CDR3 in DNA: TGTGCCAGCAGCGTAGGAGCGGGACCCTCTGGAAACACCATATATTTT. The rearrangement uses TRBV9 and TRBJ1-3; perhaps TRBD1 as D (5 bases). This CDR3 contains 16 residues. Germline CDR1 and CDR2: SGDLS and YYNGEE. Between the trimmed V and J ends, which lost 0 bases and 0 bases, there was a span of 10 bases.

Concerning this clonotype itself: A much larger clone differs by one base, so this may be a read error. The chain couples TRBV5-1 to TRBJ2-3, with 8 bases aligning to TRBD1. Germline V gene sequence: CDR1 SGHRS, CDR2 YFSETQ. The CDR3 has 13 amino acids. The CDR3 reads CASSGRGPDAQYF. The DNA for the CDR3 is TGCGCCAGCAGTGGCAGGGGGCCAGATGCGCAGTATTTT.

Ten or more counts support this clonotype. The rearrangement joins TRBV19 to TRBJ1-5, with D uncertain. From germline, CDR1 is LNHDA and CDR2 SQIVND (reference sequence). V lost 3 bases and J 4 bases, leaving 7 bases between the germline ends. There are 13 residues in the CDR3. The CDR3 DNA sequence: TGTGCCAGTAGTATCCCCGGGAATCAGCCCCAGCATTTT. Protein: CASSIPGNQPQHF. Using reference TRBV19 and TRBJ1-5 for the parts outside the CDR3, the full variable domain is DGGITQSPKYLFRKEGQNVTLSCEQNLNHDAMYWYRQDPGQGLRLIYYSQIVNDFQKGDIAEGYSVSREKKESFPLTVTSAQKNPTAFYLCASSIPGNQPQHFGDGTRLSIL.

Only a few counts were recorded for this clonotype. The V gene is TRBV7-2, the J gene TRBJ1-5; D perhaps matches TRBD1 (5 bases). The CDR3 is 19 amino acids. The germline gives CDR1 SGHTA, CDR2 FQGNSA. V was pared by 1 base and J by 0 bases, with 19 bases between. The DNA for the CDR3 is TGTGCCAGCAGCTTAGGTCTGGACAAGGAGATTAATAGCAATCAGCCCCAGCATTTT. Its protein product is CASSLGLDKEINSNQPQHF.

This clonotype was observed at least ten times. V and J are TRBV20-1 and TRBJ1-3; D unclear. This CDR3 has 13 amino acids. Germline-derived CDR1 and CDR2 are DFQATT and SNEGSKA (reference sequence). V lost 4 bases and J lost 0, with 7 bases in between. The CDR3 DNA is TGCAGTGCTACCGGCGGCTCTGGAAACACCATATATTTT. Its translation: CSATGGSGNTIYF.

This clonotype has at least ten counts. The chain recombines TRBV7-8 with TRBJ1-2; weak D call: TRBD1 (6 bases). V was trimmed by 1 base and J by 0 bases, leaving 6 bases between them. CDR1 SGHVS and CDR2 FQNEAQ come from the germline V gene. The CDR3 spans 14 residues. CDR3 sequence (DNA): TGTGCCAGCAGCTTAGGGACAGCTAACTATGGCTACACCTTC. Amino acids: CASSLGTANYGYTF.

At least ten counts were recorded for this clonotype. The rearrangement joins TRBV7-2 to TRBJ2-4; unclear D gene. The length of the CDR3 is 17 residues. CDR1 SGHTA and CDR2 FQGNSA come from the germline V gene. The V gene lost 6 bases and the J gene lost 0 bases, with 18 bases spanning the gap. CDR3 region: CASRASSGGVAKNIQYF. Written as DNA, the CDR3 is TGTGCCAGCAGGGCCTCTAGTGGCGGAGTAGCCAAAAACATTCAGTACTTC.

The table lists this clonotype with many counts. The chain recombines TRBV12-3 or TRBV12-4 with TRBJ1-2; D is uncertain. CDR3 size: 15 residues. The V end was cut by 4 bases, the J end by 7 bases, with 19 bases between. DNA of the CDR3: TGTGCCAGCAGTTATCAAGGTCCCCGGAGGACTGGCTACACCTTC. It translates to CASSYQGPRRTGYTF.

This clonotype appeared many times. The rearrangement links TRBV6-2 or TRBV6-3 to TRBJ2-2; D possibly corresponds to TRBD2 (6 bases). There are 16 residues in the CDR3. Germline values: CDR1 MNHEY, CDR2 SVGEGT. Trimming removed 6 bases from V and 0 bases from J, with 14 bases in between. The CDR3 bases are TGTGCCAGCAGCCAGCCGCGGGGTGCGAACACCGGGGAGCTGTTTTTT. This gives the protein CASSQPRGANTGELFF.

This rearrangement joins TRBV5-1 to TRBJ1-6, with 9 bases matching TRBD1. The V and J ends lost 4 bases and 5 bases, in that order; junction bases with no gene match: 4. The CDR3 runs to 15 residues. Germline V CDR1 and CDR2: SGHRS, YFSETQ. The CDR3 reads CASSPGTGNNSPLHF. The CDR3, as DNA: TGCGCCAGCAGCCCGGGGACAGGGAATAATTCACCCCTCCACTTT.

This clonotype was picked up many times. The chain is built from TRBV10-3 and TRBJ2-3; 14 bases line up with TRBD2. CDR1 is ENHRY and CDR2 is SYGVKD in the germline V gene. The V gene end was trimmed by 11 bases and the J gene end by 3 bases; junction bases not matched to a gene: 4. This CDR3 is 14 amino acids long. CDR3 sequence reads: CASRLAGGTDTQYF. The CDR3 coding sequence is TGTGCCTCGCGACTAGCGGGAGGGACAGATACGCAGTATTTT.

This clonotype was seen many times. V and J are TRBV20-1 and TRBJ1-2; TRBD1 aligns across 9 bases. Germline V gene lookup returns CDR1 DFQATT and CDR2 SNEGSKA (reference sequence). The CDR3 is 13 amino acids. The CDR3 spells CAPTVQGAYGYTF. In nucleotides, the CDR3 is TGCGCCCCTACGGTACAGGGGGCTTATGGCTACACCTTC.

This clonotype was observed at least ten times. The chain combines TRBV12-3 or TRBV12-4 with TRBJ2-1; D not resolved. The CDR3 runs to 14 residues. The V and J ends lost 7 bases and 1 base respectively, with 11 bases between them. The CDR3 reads CASTKGLSYNEQFF. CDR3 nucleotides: TGTGCCAGCACGAAGGGCCTTTCCTACAATGAGCAGTTCTTC.

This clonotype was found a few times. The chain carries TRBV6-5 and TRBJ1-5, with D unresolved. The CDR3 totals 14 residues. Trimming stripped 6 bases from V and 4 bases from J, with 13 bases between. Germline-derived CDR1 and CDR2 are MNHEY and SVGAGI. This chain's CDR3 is CASSPQTGNQPQHF. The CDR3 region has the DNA TGTGCCAGCAGCCCCCAGACGGGGAATCAGCCCCAGCATTTT.

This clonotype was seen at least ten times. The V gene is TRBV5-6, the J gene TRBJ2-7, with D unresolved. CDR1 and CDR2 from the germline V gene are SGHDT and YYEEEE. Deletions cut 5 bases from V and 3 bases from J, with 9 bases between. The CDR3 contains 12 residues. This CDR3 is CASSSDFYEQYF. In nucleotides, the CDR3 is TGTGCCAGCAGTTCGGATTTCTACGAGCAGTACTTC. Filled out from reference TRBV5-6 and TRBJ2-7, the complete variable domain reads DAGVTQSPTHLIKTRGQQVTLRCSPKSGHDTVSWYQQALGQGPQFIFQYYEEEERQRGNFPDRFSGHQFPNYSSELNVNALLLGDSALYLCASSSDFYEQYFGPGTRLTVT.

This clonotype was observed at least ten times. The CDR3 region has the DNA TGTGCCAGCAGTAGGACAGGTGGCAATGAGCAGTTCTTC. Translated: CASSRTGGNEQFF. The genes are TRBV25-1 and TRBJ2-1, with TRBD1 identical over 7 bases. Per germline, CDR1 MGHDK and CDR2 SYGVNS. This CDR3 has 13 residues. With V trimmed by 5 bases and J by 6 bases, 4 bases remained unmatched. The complete variable domain, with remaining parts taken from reference TRBV25-1 and TRBJ2-1, reads EADIYQTPRYLVIGTGKKITLECSQTMGHDKMYWYQQDPGMELHLIHYSYGVNSTEKGDLSSESTVSRIRTEHFPLTLESARPSHTSQYLCASSRTGGNEQFFGPGTRLTVL.

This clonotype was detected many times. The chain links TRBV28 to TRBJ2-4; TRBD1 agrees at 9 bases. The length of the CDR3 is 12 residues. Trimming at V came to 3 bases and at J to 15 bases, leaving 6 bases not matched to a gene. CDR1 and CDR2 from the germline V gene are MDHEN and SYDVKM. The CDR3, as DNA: TGTGCCAGCAGTTTTCGTGACAGGGGGTTGTACTTC. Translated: CASSFRDRGLYF.

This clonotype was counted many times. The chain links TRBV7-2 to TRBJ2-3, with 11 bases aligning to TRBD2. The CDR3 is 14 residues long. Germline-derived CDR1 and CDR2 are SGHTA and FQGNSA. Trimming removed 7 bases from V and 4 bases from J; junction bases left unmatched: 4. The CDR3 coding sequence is TGTGCCAGCAACCTAGCGGGGGGATCAGATACGCAGTATTTT. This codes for CASNLAGGSDTQYF.

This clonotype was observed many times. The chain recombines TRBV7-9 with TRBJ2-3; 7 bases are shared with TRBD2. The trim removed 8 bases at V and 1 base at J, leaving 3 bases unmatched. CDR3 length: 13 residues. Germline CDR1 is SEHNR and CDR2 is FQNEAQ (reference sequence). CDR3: CASDTSGTDTQYF. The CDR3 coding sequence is TGTGCCAGCGATACTAGCGGCACAGATACGCAGTATTTT.

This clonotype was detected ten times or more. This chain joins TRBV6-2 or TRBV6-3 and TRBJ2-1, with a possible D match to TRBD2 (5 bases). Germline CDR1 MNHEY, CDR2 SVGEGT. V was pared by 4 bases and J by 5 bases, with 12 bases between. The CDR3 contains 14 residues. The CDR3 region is CASSSGNANNEQFF. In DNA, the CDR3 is TGTGCCAGCAGTTCCGGGAACGCTAACAATGAGCAGTTCTTC.

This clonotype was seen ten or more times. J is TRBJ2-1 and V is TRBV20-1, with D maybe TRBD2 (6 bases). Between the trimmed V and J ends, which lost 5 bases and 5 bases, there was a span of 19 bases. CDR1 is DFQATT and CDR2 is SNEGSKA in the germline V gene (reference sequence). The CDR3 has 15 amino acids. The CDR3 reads CSAGRPGTLDNEQFF. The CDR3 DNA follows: TGCAGTGCTGGACGACCCGGGACTTTAGACAATGAGCAGTTCTTC.

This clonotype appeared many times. The CDR3, as DNA: TGTGCCAGCAGTTTTCCGACAGCCTACGAGCAGTACTTC. Translating gives CASSFPTAYEQYF. The rearrangement joins TRBV6-6 to TRBJ2-7, with a weak D call TRBD1 (5 bases). This CDR3 has 13 residues. The germline gives CDR1 MNHNY, CDR2 SVGAGI (reference sequence). V shed 4 bases and J shed 2 bases, with 9 bases lying between them.

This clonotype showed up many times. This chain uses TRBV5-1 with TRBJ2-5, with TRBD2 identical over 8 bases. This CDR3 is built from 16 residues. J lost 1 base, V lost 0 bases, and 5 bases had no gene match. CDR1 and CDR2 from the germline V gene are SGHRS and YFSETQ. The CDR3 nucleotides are TGCGCCAGCAGCTTGGTGGGTAGCGGGGCCCAAGAGACCCAGTACTTC. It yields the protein CASSLVGSGAQETQYF. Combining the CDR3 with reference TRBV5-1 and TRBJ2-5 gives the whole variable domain KAGVTQTPRYLIKTRGQQVTLSCSPISGHRSVSWYQQTPGQGLQFLFEYFSETQRNKGNFPGRFSGRQFSNSRSEMNVSTLELGDSALYLCASSLVGSGAQETQYFGPGTRLLVL.

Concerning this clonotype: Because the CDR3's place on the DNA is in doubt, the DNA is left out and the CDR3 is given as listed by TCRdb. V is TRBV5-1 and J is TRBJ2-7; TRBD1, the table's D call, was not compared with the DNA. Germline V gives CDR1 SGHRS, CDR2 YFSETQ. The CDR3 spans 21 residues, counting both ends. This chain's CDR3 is CASSFYICSAARTGLSYEQYF.

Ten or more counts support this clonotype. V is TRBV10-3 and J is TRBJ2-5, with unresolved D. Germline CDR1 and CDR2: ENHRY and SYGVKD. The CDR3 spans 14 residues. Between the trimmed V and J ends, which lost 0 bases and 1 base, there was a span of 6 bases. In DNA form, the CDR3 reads TGTGCCATCAGTGAGTCCCGGTTCCAAGAGACCCAGTACTTC. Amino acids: CAISESRFQETQYF.

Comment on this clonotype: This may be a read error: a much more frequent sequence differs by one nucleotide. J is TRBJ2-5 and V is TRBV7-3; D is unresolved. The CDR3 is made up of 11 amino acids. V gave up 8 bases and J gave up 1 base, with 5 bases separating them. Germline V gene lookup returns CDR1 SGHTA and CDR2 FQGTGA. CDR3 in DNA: TGTGCCAGCGGCACCCAAGAGACCCAGTACTTC. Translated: CASGTQETQYF.